This is a list of T cell receptor beta chains from one sample in a study of patients and donors after allogeneic stem cell transplantation. TCRdb analysed the RT-PCR reads with MiXCR anew, one entry per CDR3 protein. The table lists 800,000 to 1,000,000 distinct CDR3 sequences, roughly 18% of them singletons. Input material: blood, either unsorted or a sorted T cell fraction (not recorded which). The receptors derive from a human donor who was either an allogeneic HSCT recipient or a stem cell or donor lymphocyte infusion donor (not recorded which). It is not recorded whose cells these are; they may come from a transplant donor. Both conserved end residues are part of each CDR3. A D gene is named only where the DNA matches it firmly. A row's size may be missing; if present it is once, few, many or a size class.

j_gene	d_gene	v_gene	abundance	CDR3nt	CDR3aa
TRBJ2-5	-	TRBV12-3/TRBV12-4	many	TGTGCCACGTCAACGGGTCTGACCCAGTACTTC	CATSTGLTQYF
TRBJ2-1	-	TRBV9	few	TGTGCCAGCAGCGACACGGGACGACCTTACAATGAGCAGTTCTTC	CASSDTGRPYNEQFF
TRBJ1-2	-	TRBV10-3	few	TGTGCCATCAGTGAGTCAGCCGAAGGGAGTGGCTACACCTTC	CAISESAEGSGYTF
TRBJ2-3	TRBD2	TRBV20-1	-	TGCAGTGCTCGCCACTCTAGCGGGGGGAAACGGGATACGCAGTATTTT	CSARHSSGGKRDTQYF
TRBJ2-7	-	TRBV20-1	-	TGCAGTGCTTGCGACAAGGCCCAAACCTACGAGCAGTACTTC	CSACDKAQTYEQYF
TRBJ1-2	-	TRBV7-2	-	TGTGCCAGCAGCCGAGAGAGGTTGCTGGGGTATGGCTACACCTTC	CASSRERLLGYGYTF
TRBJ1-5	-	TRBV7-9	-	TGTGCCAGCAGCTCCGGGGACGGCCCCAATCAGCCCCAGCATTTT	CASSSGDGPNQPQHF
TRBJ2-3	TRBD2	TRBV10-3	many	TGTGCCATCAGTGACCCCCGACTAGCGGCAGATACGCAGTATTTT	CAISDPRLAADTQYF
TRBJ1-2	-	TRBV6-1	few	TGTGCCAGCAGTGCCCGTACGTATGGCTACACCTTC	CASSARTYGYTF
TRBJ2-5	TRBD1	TRBV3-1	-	TGTGCCAGCAGCCTGCTGACAGGGAAAGAGACCCAGTACTTC	CASSLLTGKETQYF
TRBJ2-7	-	TRBV6-2/TRBV6-3	-	TGTGCCAGCAGTCTGGCGGAACAATTCTACGAGCAGTACTTC	CASSLAEQFYEQYF
TRBJ2-2	-	TRBV5-1	-	TGCGCCAGCAGCCCACCTACCAAAAGCGACTCTTACACCGGGGAGCTGTTTTTT	CASSPPTKSDSYTGELFF
TRBJ2-1	-	TRBV2	few	TGTGCCAGCAGTGAAGAGGGAAGCTCCTACAATGAGCAGTTCTTC	CASSEEGSSYNEQFF
TRBJ2-1	-	TRBV29-1	many	TGCAGCCGGACCGGGACCAACCCCGATGAGCAGTTCTTC	CSRTGTNPDEQFF
TRBJ1-1	-	TRBV12-3/TRBV12-4	many	TGTGCCAGCAGTTACGGGGAGGCGAACACTGAAGCTTTCTTT	CASSYGEANTEAFF
TRBJ2-1	TRBD2	TRBV20-1	many	TGCAGTGCTAGAGATATGCTAGCGGGATACAATGAGCAGTTCTTC	CSARDMLAGYNEQFF
TRBJ2-2	-	TRBV6-5	few	TGTGCCAGCAGTTACTCTGGGGGGCCTGCCGGGGAGCTGTTTTTT	CASSYSGGPAGELFF
TRBJ1-5	-	TRBV21-1	-	TGTGCCAGCAGCAAACAGGGCCAGGGGGAGCTTCCTAGCAATCAGCCCCAGCATTTT	CASSKQGQGELPSNQPQHF
TRBJ2-1	-	TRBV19	-	TGTGCCAGTAGTAGGACCGGAGGGTATGAGCAGTTCTTC	CASSRTGGYEQFF
TRBJ2-7	-	TRBV20-1	few	TGCAGTGCTAGAGTGATAGATGAGGGAGGTTTTACCTACGAGCAGTACTTC	CSARVIDEGGFTYEQYF
TRBJ2-7	-	TRBV4-3	-	TGCGCCAGCAGCCCCGTAGTCTCCCGAGTATCGAACGAGCAGTACTTC	CASSPVVSRVSNEQYF
TRBJ2-1	TRBD2	TRBV2	few	TGTGCCAGCTGGGGGAGGGGTACCCACAATGAGCAGTTCTTC	CASWGRGTHNEQFF
TRBJ2-3	TRBD2	TRBV5-1	-	TGCGCCAGCAGCTTGTTGGGACTAGCGGGGGGAGATACGCAGTATTTT	CASSLLGLAGGDTQYF
TRBJ1-2	-	TRBV5-1	few	TGCGCCAGCAGCGGGAGCAGGGTCTCCTACACCTTC	CASSGSRVSYTF
TRBJ1-2	TRBD1	TRBV5-1	few	TGCGCCAGCAGCTCTAACCCGGGACAGGGGTTGAGCGGCTACACCTTC	CASSSNPGQGLSGYTF
TRBJ1-2	-	TRBV6-5	-	TGTGCCAGCAGTTATGGGGATTCCAATGGCTACACCTTC	CASSYGDSNGYTF
TRBJ1-2	-	TRBV7-2	few	TGTGCCAGCAGCAACCATCTTTCCTATGGCTACACCTTC	CASSNHLSYGYTF
TRBJ2-7	TRBD2	TRBV11-1	-	TGTGCCAGCAGCTTTCACGGGAGGGCCTACGAGCAGTACTTC	CASSFHGRAYEQYF
TRBJ2-3	TRBD2	TRBV27	-	TGTGCCAGCAGCCGATCCGGGACTAGCGGGAGGAGCACAGATACGCAGTATTTT	CASSRSGTSGRSTDTQYF
TRBJ1-1	-	TRBV28	-	TGTGCCAGCAGTAGTTACAGGGTCCCCCAAGCTTTCTTT	CASSSYRVPQAFF
TRBJ1-1	-	TRBV25-1	few	TGTGCCAGCAGTGATCAGGGTAAAAACACTGAAGCTTTCTTT	CASSDQGKNTEAFF
TRBJ2-1	TRBD2	TRBV12-3/TRBV12-4	many	TGTGCCAGCGGTTCTAGCGGGGGGTACAATGAGCAGTTCTTC	CASGSSGGYNEQFF
TRBJ2-2	-	TRBV5-1	few	TGCGCCAGCAGCTTGGGCTCCGACACCGGGGAGCTGTTTTTT	CASSLGSDTGELFF